These 23 T cell receptor beta chains were sequenced from one sample in a study of blood T cell repertoires in COVID-19. Clones were read by immunoSEQ multiplex PCR, and TCRdb kept only the in-frame ones, dropping some. The sample records under 300,000 clones, about 83% being singletons. The specimen was peripheral blood. The receptors originated from a human donor in a cohort sampled during active COVID-19.

The rearrangement links TRBV5-4 to TRBJ2-5; TRBD1 matches 8 bases. V dropped 0 bases and J dropped 7; count of bases not matched to a gene: 8. The CDR3 is made up of 15 amino acids. The germline V gene has CDR1 SGHNT and CDR2 YYREEE (reference sequence). As DNA, the CDR3 is TGTGCCAGCAGCTTGGGGTCAGGGGGCACTTTGACCCAGTACTTC. Its translation is CASSLGSGGTLTQYF.

This chain connects TRBV18 to TRBJ1-2; D is ambiguous. V was shortened by 3 bases and J by 4 bases, with 15 bases between the two germline ends. Germline V gene sequence: CDR1 KGHSH, CDR2 LQKENI. This CDR3 contains 15 residues. The CDR3 sequence: CASSPRKGDPYGYTF. CDR3 bases: TGTGCCAGCTCACCGCGCAAGGGAGACCCCTATGGCTACACCTTC.

This chain links TRBV7-2 with TRBJ1-6; 9 bases are shared with TRBD1. V was pared by 5 bases and J by 7 bases, with 6 bases of the junction left unmatched. The CDR3 is made up of 15 amino acids. CDR1 is SGHTA and CDR2 is FQGNSA in the germline V gene. The CDR3 coding sequence is TGTGCCAGCAGCGGTTCGACAGGGGGGAATTCACCCCTCCACTTT. Translated, it gives CASSGSTGGNSPLHF. The full variable domain, with the rest looked up from reference TRBV7-2 and TRBJ1-6, is GAGVSQSPSNKVTEKGKDVELRCDPISGHTALYWYRQSLGQGLEFLIYFQGNSAPDKSGLPSDRFSAERTGGSVSTLTIQRTQQEDSAVYLCASSGSTGGNSPLHFGNGTRLTVT.

The gene calls are TRBV28 and TRBJ1-6; 8 bases agree with TRBD1. The CDR3 totals 15 residues. Germline V gene lookup returns CDR1 MDHEN and CDR2 SYDVKM. V was clipped by 6 bases and J by 5 bases; unmatched bases: 6. The CDR3 DNA follows: TGTGCCAGCAGGTCTCAGGGGGCGCATAATTCACCCCTCCACTTT. Translation: CASRSQGAHNSPLHF.

The rearrangement links TRBV5-1 to TRBJ2-5; TRBD2 matches 9 bases. The CDR3 sequence is 15 residues long. V was clipped by 2 bases and J by 5 bases; unmatched bases: 7. CDR1 and CDR2 (germline): SGHRS, YFSETQ. CDR3 DNA: TGCGCCAGCAGCTTACCAGCGGGAGGTTCCGAGACCCAGTACTTC. It is translated as CASSLPAGGSETQYF.

V gene TRBV9 combines with J gene TRBJ2-1; 9 nucleotides line up with TRBD1. CDR3 size: 15 residues. V dropped 0 bases and J dropped 6; count of bases not matched to a gene: 4. Germline V CDR1 and CDR2: SGDLS, YYNGEE. The CDR3 DNA is TGTGCCAGCAGCGTAGCACCGGACAGGGGCAATGAGCAGTTCTTC. This sequence encodes CASSVAPDRGNEQFF.

This clone was recorded only once. V is TRBV5-1 and J is TRBJ2-3, with a possible D match to TRBD2 (6 bases). The CDR3 is 19 amino acids. The V and J ends lost 4 bases and 0 bases respectively, with 24 bases between them. Per the germline V gene, CDR1 is SGHRS and CDR2 is YFSETQ. CDR3 bases: TGCGCCAGCAGCCCTTATCCCATGCTAGCGTCCTCTAGCACAGATACGCAGTATTTT. Protein: CASSPYPMLASSSTDTQYF.

The chain links TRBV11-2 to TRBJ1-2; TRBD1 matches at 7 bases. The CDR3 is 13 amino acids. Germline V gives CDR1 SGHAT, CDR2 FQNNGV. The trim removed 5 bases at V and 8 bases at J, leaving 8 bases unmatched. CDR3 amino acids: CASSPRQGGGYTF. The CDR3 bases are TGTGCCAGCAGCCCCAGACAGGGTGGCGGCTACACCTTC.

Turning to this clone: This clone may be a read error of a much larger clone one base away. In the same sample, other DNA sequences code for this CDR3. The gene calls are TRBV14 and TRBJ2-7; D is undetermined. The germline V gene encodes CDR1 SGHDN and CDR2 FVKESK. The ends were cut back, 3 bases at V and 4 bases at J, with 7 bases in the middle. This CDR3 has 12 residues. CDR3 sequence reads: CASSHDTYEQYF. The DNA for the CDR3 is TGTGCCAGCAGCCACGACACTTACGAGCAGTACTTC.

This clone was seen many times. CDR3 loop: CASSPSPRGWSTDTQYF. In nucleotides, the CDR3 is TGTGCCAGCAGTCCCTCTCCGAGGGGGTGGAGCACAGATACGCAGTATTTT. The chain combines TRBV27 with TRBJ2-3; perhaps TRBD1 as D (6 bases). Germline CDR1 reads MNHEY; CDR2 reads SMNVEV (reference sequence). The V gene lost 5 bases and the J gene lost 0 bases, with 18 bases spanning the gap. The CDR3 sequence is 17 residues long.

The chain links TRBV6-5 to TRBJ1-6; D is unclear. CDR3 size: 14 residues. Trimming cost V 4 bases and J 6 bases, with 10 bases left between them. Germline CDR1 reads MNHEY; CDR2 reads SVGAGI. The CDR3 region is CASSSPEGNSPLHF. In nucleotides, the CDR3 is TGTGCCAGCAGTTCGCCCGAGGGTAATTCACCCCTCCACTTT.

The rearrangement links TRBV7-8 to TRBJ2-7; 7 bases agree with TRBD2. J gave up 2 bases and V 5 bases, and 3 bases lay outside the gene matches. Germline CDR1 is SGHVS and CDR2 is FQNEAQ. This CDR3 has 13 amino acids. CDR3 amino acids: CASSPGGTYEQYF. In DNA form, the CDR3 reads TGTGCCAGCAGCCCGGGGGGTACCTACGAGCAGTACTTC.

The chain joins TRBV5-1 to TRBJ2-1, with 10 nucleotides matching TRBD2. CDR3 length: 14 amino acids. The trim removed 6 bases at V and 7 bases at J, leaving 7 bases unmatched. Germline V lookup: CDR1 SGHRS, CDR2 YFSETQ. The CDR3 protein is CASISLAGGNEQFF. In DNA, the CDR3 is TGCGCCAGCATATCTTTAGCGGGAGGAAATGAGCAGTTCTTC.

This clone showed up just once. The chain is built from TRBV4-1 and TRBJ1-5, with unresolved D. The CDR3 length is 15 residues. The V end lost 1 base, the J end lost 5 bases, and 12 bases lay between the germline ends. Germline V lookup: CDR1 MGHRA, CDR2 YSYEKL. DNA of the CDR3: TGCGCCAGCAGCCAAGGGAGGGAAAGCTATCAGCCCCAGCATTTT. Translating it yields CASSQGRESYQPQHF.

The chain links TRBV3-1 (or the pseudogene TRBV3-2) to TRBJ2-1; TRBD2 matches at 12 bases. After removal of 0 bases from V and 3 bases from J, the junction contained 12 bases not matched to a gene. The germline V gene encodes CDR1 LGHDT and CDR2 YNNKEL (reference sequence). The CDR3 has 20 amino acids. CDR3 DNA: TGTGCCAGCAGCCAAGAGTCAGGACTAGCGGGGAGGGGACTCTACAATGAGCAGTTCTTC. Its translation: CASSQESGLAGRGLYNEQFF.

This clone appeared a single time. The V call is TRBV11-2, the J call TRBJ2-3; the D is unclear. V was shortened by 5 bases and J by 2 bases, with 5 bases between the two germline ends. This CDR3 has 12 amino acids. The germline CDR1 and CDR2 sequences are SGHAT and FQNNGV. CDR3 sequence reads: CASSPHTDTQYF. The DNA of the CDR3 is TGTGCCAGCAGCCCCCACACAGATACGCAGTATTTT.

This chain uses TRBV6-6 with TRBJ2-5; TRBD1 matches at 7 bases. The CDR3 loop spans 15 amino acids. Germline-derived CDR1 and CDR2 are MNHNY and SVGAGI (reference sequence). V dropped 10 bases and J dropped 2; count of bases not matched to a gene: 13. The DNA for the CDR3 is TGTGCCATCTACGACAGGGTTATGGGACAAGAGACCCAGTACTTC. Its translation is CAIYDRVMGQETQYF.

V is TRBV6-6 and J is TRBJ1-1; D unresolved. Germline V gene lookup returns CDR1 MNHNY and CDR2 SVGAGI (reference sequence). The CDR3 spans 11 residues. Trimming pared 6 bases from V and 2 bases from J, leaving 4 bases between. The CDR3 coding sequence is TGTGCCAGCAGCCGTAACACTGAAGCTTTCTTT. It codes for CASSRNTEAFF.

The rearrangement uses TRBV6-2 or TRBV6-3 and TRBJ1-5; 8 bases align to TRBD1. Germline CDR1 and CDR2: MNHEY and SVGEGT. The J segment lost 3 bases and the V segment lost 4 bases, leaving 17 bases of the junction unmatched. The length of the CDR3 is 19 residues. In DNA form, the CDR3 reads TGTGCCAGCAGTTTCTCACCCATCCGGACAGGGTACAACAATCAGCCCCAGCATTTT. Its protein product is CASSFSPIRTGYNNQPQHF.

CDR3 sequence: CASSSSGGIYEQYF. CDR3 DNA sequence: TGTGCCAGCAGCTCTAGCGGGGGGATCTACGAGCAGTACTTC. This sequence joins TRBV2 and TRBJ2-7, with 11 bases identical to TRBD2. Losses at the gene ends were 6 bases for V and 3 bases for J; bases not matched to a gene: 4. The V gene's germline CDR1 is SNHLY and CDR2 FYNNEI. CDR3 length: 14 amino acids.

This chain joins TRBV4-1 and TRBJ2-1; 7 positions agree with TRBD2. From germline, CDR1 is MGHRA and CDR2 YSYEKL. J gave up 1 base and V 3 bases, and 6 bases lay outside the gene matches. The CDR3 has 16 residues. The CDR3 loop reads CASSQPGTKSYNEQFF. CDR3 nucleotide sequence: TGCGCCAGCAGCCAGCCCGGGACTAAATCCTACAATGAGCAGTTCTTC.

This clone is a singleton in its sample. The chain uses TRBV7-2 and TRBJ2-3; D is uncertain. Germline lookup yields CDR1 SGHTA and CDR2 FQGNSA. With 7 bases removed from V and 0 bases from J, the gap between germline ends came to 11 bases. The CDR3 runs 14 residues. CDR3 sequence reads: CASTPRLSTDTQYF. CDR3 sequence (DNA): TGTGCCAGCACCCCCAGGCTAAGCACAGATACGCAGTATTTT.

The rearrangement links TRBV4-2 to TRBJ1-3; maybe TRBD1 (6 bases). Germline V gene data show CDR1 as LGHNA and CDR2 as YNFKEQ. This CDR3 is built from 16 residues. The ends were cut back, 0 bases at V and 2 bases at J, with 11 bases in the middle. The chain's CDR3 is CASSQETGRTGNTIYF. The CDR3 DNA sequence: TGTGCCAGCAGCCAAGAAACAGGGAGAACTGGAAACACCATATATTTT.